This T cell receptor (beta chain) was sequenced in a study of identical twins. Findings and limits, study-wide: Within monozygotic twins, out-of-frame TCR alpha sharing was underestimated by the models.

This clonotype has a count of ten or more. Antigen specificity is unknown. Healthy Caucasians were all of the donors. CDR3 length equals 14 residues. Between the trimmed V and J ends, which lost 0 bases and 0 bases, there was a span of 8 bases. The germline CDR1 and CDR2 sequences are DFQATT and SNEGSKA (reference sequence). Via MiXCR, TCRdb re-called the 5' RACE reads, giving one row per CDR3 protein. The repertoire holds approximately 250,000 distinct CDR3 sequences, with 5.5% to 7.5% as singletons. This sample also belongs to another study, concerning T cells expressing NK-cell markers. From that report: Serological testing identified most of the eight sequenced donors as HCMV-seropositive and one as seronegative. Sorting in several experiments was restricted by an anti-gamma-delta TCR antibody to alpha-beta TCR T cells.

The sequenced sample consisted of CD8+ T cells sorted from blood. The clonotype was recovered from a woman between 18 and 29 years old in good health. The chain couples TRBV20-1 to TRBJ1-2; D not certain. The CDR3, as DNA: TGCAGTGCTAGAGATCTTGGGGCTAACTATGGCTACACCTTC. Amino acids: CSARDLGANYGYTF.